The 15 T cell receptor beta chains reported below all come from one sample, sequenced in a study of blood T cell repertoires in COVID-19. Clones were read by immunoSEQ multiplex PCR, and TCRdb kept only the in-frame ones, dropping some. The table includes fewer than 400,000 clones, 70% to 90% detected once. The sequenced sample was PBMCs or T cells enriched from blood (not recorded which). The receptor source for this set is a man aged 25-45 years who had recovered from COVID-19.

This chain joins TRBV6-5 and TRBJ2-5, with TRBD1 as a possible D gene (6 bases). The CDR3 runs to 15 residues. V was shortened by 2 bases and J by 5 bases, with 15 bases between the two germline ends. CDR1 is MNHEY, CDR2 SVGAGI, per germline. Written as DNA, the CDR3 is TGTGCCAGCAGTTACGATGGCAGGGGCGGGGAGACCCAGTACTTC. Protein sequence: CASSYDGRGGETQYF.

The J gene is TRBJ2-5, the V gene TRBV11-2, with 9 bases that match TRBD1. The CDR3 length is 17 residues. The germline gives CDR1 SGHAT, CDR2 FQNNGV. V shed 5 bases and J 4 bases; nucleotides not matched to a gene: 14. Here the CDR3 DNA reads TGTGCCAGCAGCCGTTCTCGAGGAACAGGGGGCTTAGAGACCCAGTACTTC. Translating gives CASSRSRGTGGLETQYF.

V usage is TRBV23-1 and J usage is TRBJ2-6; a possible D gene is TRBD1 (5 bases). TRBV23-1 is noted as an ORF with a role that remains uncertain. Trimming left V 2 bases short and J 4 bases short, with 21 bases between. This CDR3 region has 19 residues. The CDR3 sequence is CASSQPLGAGSSGANVLTF. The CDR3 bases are TGCGCCAGCAGTCAACCCTTAGGGGCAGGGTCCTCCGGGGCCAACGTCCTGACTTTC.

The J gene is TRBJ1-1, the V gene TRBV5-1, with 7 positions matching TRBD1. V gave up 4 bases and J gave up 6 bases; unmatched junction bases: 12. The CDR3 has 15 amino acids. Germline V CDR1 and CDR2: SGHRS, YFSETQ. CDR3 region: CASSLATGSGAEAFF. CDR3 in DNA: TGCGCCAGCAGCCTCGCGACAGGGAGTGGCGCTGAAGCTTTCTTT.

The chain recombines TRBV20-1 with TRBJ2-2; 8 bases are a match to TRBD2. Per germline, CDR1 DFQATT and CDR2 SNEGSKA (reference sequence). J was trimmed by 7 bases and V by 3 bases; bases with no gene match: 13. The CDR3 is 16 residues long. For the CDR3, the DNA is TGCAGTGCTAGTCTGGCGGGGGGCCGGTCGGGCGGGGAGCTGTTTTTT. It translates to CSASLAGGRSGGELFF.

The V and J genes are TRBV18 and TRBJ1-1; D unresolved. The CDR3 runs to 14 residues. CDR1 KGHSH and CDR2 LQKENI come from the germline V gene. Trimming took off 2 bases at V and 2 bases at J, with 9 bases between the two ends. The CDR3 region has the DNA TGTGCCAGCTCACCATATACCAGAAACACTGAAGCTTTCTTT. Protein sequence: CASSPYTRNTEAFF.

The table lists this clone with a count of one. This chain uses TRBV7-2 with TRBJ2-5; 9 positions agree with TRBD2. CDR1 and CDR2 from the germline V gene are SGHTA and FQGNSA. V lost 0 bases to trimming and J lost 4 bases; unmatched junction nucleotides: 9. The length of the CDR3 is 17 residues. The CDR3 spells CASSLASSGMSLETQYF. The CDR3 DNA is TGTGCCAGCAGCTTAGCGTCTAGCGGGATGTCGTTAGAGACCCAGTACTTC.

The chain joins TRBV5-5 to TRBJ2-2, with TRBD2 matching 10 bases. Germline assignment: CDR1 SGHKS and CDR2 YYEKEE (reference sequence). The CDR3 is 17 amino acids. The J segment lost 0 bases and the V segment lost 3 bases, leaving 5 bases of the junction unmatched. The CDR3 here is CASSSLTSGTNTGELFF. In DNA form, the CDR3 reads TGTGCCAGCAGCTCCCTAACTAGCGGGACGAACACCGGGGAGCTGTTTTTT. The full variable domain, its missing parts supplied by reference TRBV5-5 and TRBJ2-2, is DAGVTQSPTHLIKTRGQQVTLRCSPISGHKSVSWYQQVLGQGPQFIFQYYEKEERGRGNFPDRFSARQFPNYSSELNVNALLLGDSALYLCASSSLTSGTNTGELFFGEGSRLTVL.

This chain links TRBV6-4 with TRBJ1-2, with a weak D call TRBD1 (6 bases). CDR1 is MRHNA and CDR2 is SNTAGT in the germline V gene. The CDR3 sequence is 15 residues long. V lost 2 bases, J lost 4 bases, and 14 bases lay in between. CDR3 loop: CASSDQGTPRYGYTF. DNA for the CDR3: TGTGCCAGCAGTGACCAGGGGACACCCCGCTATGGCTACACCTTC.

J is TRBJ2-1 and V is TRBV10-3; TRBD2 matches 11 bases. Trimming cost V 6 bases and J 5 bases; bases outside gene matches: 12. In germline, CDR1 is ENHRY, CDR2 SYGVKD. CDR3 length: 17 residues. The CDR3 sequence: CAISRSPTSGGHNEQFF. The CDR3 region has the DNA TGTGCCATCAGCAGGTCCCCTACTAGCGGGGGTCACAATGAGCAGTTCTTC.

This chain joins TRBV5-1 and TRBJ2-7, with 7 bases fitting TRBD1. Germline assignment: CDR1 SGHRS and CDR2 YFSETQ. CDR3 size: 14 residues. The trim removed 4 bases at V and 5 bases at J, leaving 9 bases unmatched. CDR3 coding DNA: TGCGCCAGCAGCCCTCCGACAGGGTCCCACGAGCAGTACTTC. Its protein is CASSPPTGSHEQYF.

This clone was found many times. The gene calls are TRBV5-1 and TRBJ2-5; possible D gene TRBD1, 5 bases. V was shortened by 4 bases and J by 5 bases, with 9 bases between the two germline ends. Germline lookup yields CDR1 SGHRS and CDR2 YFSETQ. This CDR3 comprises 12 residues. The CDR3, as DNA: TGCGCCAGCAGCGAGACAGTGGAGACCCAGTACTTC. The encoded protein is CASSETVETQYF.

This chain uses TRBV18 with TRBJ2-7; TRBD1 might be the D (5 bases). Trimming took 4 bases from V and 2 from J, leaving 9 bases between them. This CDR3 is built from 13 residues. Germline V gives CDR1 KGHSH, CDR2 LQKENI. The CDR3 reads CASSRRQPYEQYF. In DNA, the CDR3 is TGTGCCAGCTCACGTCGACAGCCCTACGAGCAGTACTTC.

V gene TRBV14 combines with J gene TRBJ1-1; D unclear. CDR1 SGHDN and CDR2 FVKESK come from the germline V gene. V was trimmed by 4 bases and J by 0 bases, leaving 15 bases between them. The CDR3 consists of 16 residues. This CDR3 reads CASSPIGRGMNTEAFF. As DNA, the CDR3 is TGTGCCAGCAGCCCTATTGGCCGAGGGATGAACACTGAAGCTTTCTTT.

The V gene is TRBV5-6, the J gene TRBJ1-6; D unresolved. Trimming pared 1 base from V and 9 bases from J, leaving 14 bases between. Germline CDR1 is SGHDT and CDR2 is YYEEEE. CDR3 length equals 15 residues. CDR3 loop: CASSLKQLAGSPLHF. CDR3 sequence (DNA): TGTGCCAGCAGCTTGAAGCAATTAGCCGGTTCACCCCTCCACTTT.